The clone carrying this T cell receptor (beta chain) was seen repeatedly, ten times or more. This sample stems from a study of regulatory T cells in long-lasting Graves disease. Assembly of TCR beta libraries relied on iRepertoire HTBI primers together with Arm-PCR of CDR3 regions. TCRdb reanalysed the multiplex PCR reads using MiXCR and keeps one entry per CDR3 protein. The top ten clones hold about a sixth of a sample with some 400,000 distinct CDR3 sequences, 15% of them seen once. Time point of the sample: newly diagnosed GD, antithyroid drugs for less than 3 months. Extracted RNA from PBMCs served as the source of the TCR library. Germline values: CDR1 DFQATT, CDR2 SNEGSKA (reference sequence). V lost 3 bases, J lost 5 bases, and 12 bases stayed unmatched. The CDR3 spans 18 residues. In addition, the sample was reused for a study of T cells in Graves' hyperthyroidism and ophthalmopathy. That paper states: HTBI primers were employed in a first-round RT-PCR of the TCR CDR3. Blood also held most thyroid clonotypes expanded beyond 0.001.

The input for sequencing was peripheral blood mononuclear cells (PBMCs), taken at new diagnosis, from a patient treated with antithyroid drugs. The J gene is TRBJ2-5, the V gene TRBV20-1; 16 bases line up with TRBD2. The TCR was taken from a young woman with Graves disease. In nucleotides, the CDR3 is TGCAGTGCTAGGGGGTTGGGACTAGCGGGAGGGCCGGGGGAGACCCAGTACTTC. Amino acid sequence: CSARGLGLAGGPGETQYF.